This passage covers 25 T cell receptor beta chains from one sample sequenced in a study of cytomegalovirus exposure and HLA in healthy donors. Assay used: immunoSEQ multiplex PCR; TCRdb lists only in-frame clones, some missing. The table records roughly 120,000 clones, approximately 90% of them present only once. Sequenced sample: PBMCs. Every receptor here comes from a young man in good health and CMV-seropositive.

The chain couples TRBV6-1 to TRBJ2-1, with D unresolved. The V end was cut by 6 bases, the J end by 9 bases, with 6 bases between. This CDR3 has 10 residues. Germline CDR1 is MNHNS and CDR2 is SASEGT. The CDR3, as DNA: TGTGCCAGCAGGGAGCGTGAGCAGTTCTTC. Encoded protein: CASREREQFF.

The rearrangement links TRBV6-6 to TRBJ2-5; TRBD2 matches at 13 bases. There are 15 residues in the CDR3. Trimming took 5 bases from V and 5 from J; bases not matched to a gene: 5. The germline V gene has CDR1 MNHNY and CDR2 SVGAGI (reference sequence). This CDR3 reads CASSPTSGGRETQYF. The CDR3 DNA is TGTGCCAGCAGTCCGACTAGCGGGGGGAGGGAGACCCAGTACTTC.

The chain couples TRBV27 to TRBJ1-4; 9 bases fit TRBD1. Germline CDR1 MNHEY, CDR2 SMNVEV (reference sequence). The V and J ends lost 5 bases and 6 bases, in that order; junction bases with no gene match: 4. CDR3 length: 14 residues. As DNA, the CDR3 is TGTGCCAGCAGTCCGGACAGGGGTGATGAAAAACTGTTTTTT. This sequence encodes CASSPDRGDEKLFF.

J is TRBJ2-7 and V is TRBV5-6; 8 positions match TRBD1. V shed 4 bases, J shed 1 base, and the junction held 7 bases outside the gene matches. Germline V gene lookup returns CDR1 SGHDT and CDR2 YYEEEE. The CDR3 spans 15 residues. CDR3 sequence (DNA): TGTGCCAGCAGCCTGGAGACAGGGGCGTCCTACGAGCAGTACTTC. Protein sequence: CASSLETGASYEQYF.

The gene calls are TRBV11-1 and TRBJ1-2; 7 nucleotides agree with TRBD1. Looked up from germline, CDR1 is SGHAT and CDR2 is FQDESV (reference sequence). The CDR3 is made up of 15 amino acids. With V trimmed by 8 bases and J by 4 bases, 13 bases remained unmatched. The CDR3 DNA is TGTGCCAGCGGTGATGATCACAGGGGTTTCTATGGCTACACCTTC. Translation: CASGDDHRGFYGYTF.

This clone was seen a few times. The V gene is TRBV29-1, the J gene TRBJ1-2, with a possible D match to TRBD1 (5 bases). Germline V CDR1 and CDR2: SQVTM, ANQGSEA. The length of the CDR3 is 11 residues. Trimming pared 7 bases from V and 3 bases from J, leaving 9 bases between. The CDR3 nucleotides are TGCAGCGCCGACAGCCACTATGGCTACACCTTC. This translates into CSADSHYGYTF.

The chain uses TRBV5-1 and TRBJ2-5, with 10 positions matching TRBD2. V gave up 5 bases and J gave up 4 bases; unmatched junction bases: 11. Germline lookup yields CDR1 SGHRS and CDR2 YFSETQ. This CDR3 spans 16 amino acids. The CDR3 region is CASRSGGAISSETQYF. In DNA, the CDR3 is TGCGCCAGCAGGAGCGGGGGGGCAATAAGTTCAGAGACCCAGTACTTC.

The rearrangement links TRBV28 to TRBJ1-6; TRBD1 matches 7 bases. The CDR3 extends over 21 amino acids. Trimming removed 5 bases from V and 0 bases from J; junction bases left unmatched: 19. Germline CDR1 reads MDHEN; CDR2 reads SYDVKM. DNA for the CDR3: TGTGCCAGCAGTCAAGGGGGACAGCTCCCGACGTACCTCTCCTATAATTCACCCCTCCACTTT. Translated: CASSQGGQLPTYLSYNSPLHF.

The chain joins TRBV6-1 to TRBJ2-7, with D unresolved. This CDR3 region has 12 residues. V lost 5 bases and J lost 3, with 8 bases in between. Germline values: CDR1 MNHNS, CDR2 SASEGT. The CDR3 sequence: CASSPDFYEQYF. CDR3 in DNA: TGTGCCAGCAGTCCTGACTTCTACGAGCAGTACTTC.

The CDR3 reads CASSLHREETQYF. The CDR3 region has the DNA TGCGCCAGCAGCCTTCACCGGGAAGAGACCCAGTACTTC. The V gene is TRBV4-3, the J gene TRBJ2-5; D remains unclear. The germline CDR1 and CDR2 sequences are LGHNA and YSLEER. The CDR3 totals 13 residues. The V end was cut by 4 bases, the J end by 3 bases, with 9 bases between.

V usage is TRBV5-1 and J usage is TRBJ2-7; D unresolved. Trimming took off 7 bases at V and 5 bases at J, with 16 bases between the two ends. The CDR3 length is 13 residues. CDR1 is SGHRS and CDR2 is YFSETQ in the germline V gene. CDR3 region: CASQARSSDEQYF. CDR3 coding DNA: TGCGCCAGCCAGGCTCGGTCCTCTGACGAGCAGTACTTC.

The V call is TRBV4-2, the J call TRBJ2-3, with 9 bases identical to TRBD2. V dropped 4 bases and J dropped 1; count of bases not matched to a gene: 3. The CDR3 is made up of 15 amino acids. CDR1 and CDR2 (germline): LGHNA, YNFKEQ. The CDR3 bases are TGTGCCAGCAGCCCGTTAGCGGGGGGCACAGATACGCAGTATTTT. It yields the protein CASSPLAGGTDTQYF.

This clone was seen a single time. This sequence joins TRBV9 and TRBJ2-5; D is undetermined. Deletions cut 2 bases from V and 5 bases from J, with 10 bases between. CDR3 length: 13 amino acids. Germline V gene sequence: CDR1 SGDLS, CDR2 YYNGEE. The chain's CDR3 is CASSVGPQETQYF. CDR3 DNA: TGTGCCAGCAGCGTGGGCCCCCAGGAGACCCAGTACTTC.

V usage is TRBV6-1 and J usage is TRBJ2-1; 7 nucleotides align to TRBD2. V was clipped by 1 base and J by 8 bases; unmatched bases: 14. This CDR3 contains 17 residues. The germline gives CDR1 MNHNS, CDR2 SASEGT. CDR3: CASSEVKAWEGQDEQFF. In DNA, the CDR3 is TGTGCCAGCAGTGAAGTTAAGGCTTGGGAGGGCCAGGATGAGCAGTTCTTC.

The chain joins TRBV5-1 to TRBJ2-1, with 11 bases matching TRBD2. Germline assignment: CDR1 SGHRS and CDR2 YFSETQ. This CDR3 has 18 residues. With V trimmed by 4 bases and J by 4 bases, 13 bases remained unmatched. Here the CDR3 reads CASSPPRSSGGTYNEQFF. For the CDR3, the DNA is TGCGCCAGCAGCCCCCCTCGATCTAGCGGGGGGACATACAATGAGCAGTTCTTC.

This chain joins TRBV4-2 and TRBJ1-6; D not certain. The CDR3 spans 16 residues. Deletions cut 0 bases from V and 9 bases from J, with 15 bases between. Germline loops: CDR1 LGHNA, CDR2 YNFKEQ. CDR3 nucleotide sequence: TGTGCCAGCAGCCAAGAAGGGAGGGTAGGGATTTCACCCCTCCACTTT. Protein: CASSQEGRVGISPLHF.

The chain joins TRBV9 to TRBJ1-2; TRBD1 aligns across 7 bases. The CDR3 loop spans 15 amino acids. CDR1 SGDLS and CDR2 YYNGEE come from the germline V gene. After removal of 0 bases from V and 4 bases from J, the junction contained 6 bases not matched to a gene. The CDR3 spells CASSVDGKGAYGYTF. DNA for the CDR3: TGTGCCAGCAGCGTAGATGGAAAGGGGGCCTATGGCTACACCTTC. Full variable domain (missing parts from reference TRBV9 and TRBJ1-2): DSGVTQTPKHLITATGQRVTLRCSPRSGDLSVYWYQQSLDQGLQFLIQYYNGEERAKGNILERFSAQQFPDLHSELNLSSLELGDSALYFCASSVDGKGAYGYTFGSGTRLTVV.

V gene TRBV6-1 combines with J gene TRBJ2-7; 8 bases are a match to TRBD2. V lost 6 bases to trimming and J lost 9 bases; unmatched junction nucleotides: 10. The CDR3 covers 13 residues. Germline V CDR1 and CDR2: MNHNS, SASEGT. CDR3 protein: CASSARARGGQYF. In nucleotides, the CDR3 is TGTGCCAGCAGCGCACGGGCCCGGGGGGGGCAGTACTTC.

The chain is built from TRBV2 and TRBJ2-3, with TRBD2 identical over 12 bases. Germline CDR1 SNHLY, CDR2 FYNNEI. The CDR3 runs to 16 residues. V dropped 6 bases and J dropped 5; count of bases not matched to a gene: 9. The CDR3 reads CASRPTSGGRGDTQYF. CDR3 nucleotides: TGTGCCAGCAGGCCTACTAGCGGGGGGCGCGGAGATACGCAGTATTTT.

The rearrangement links TRBV9 to TRBJ2-1; 7 nucleotides align to TRBD1. Trimming cost V 4 bases and J 6 bases; bases outside gene matches: 7. Germline loops: CDR1 SGDLS, CDR2 YYNGEE. The CDR3 runs 14 residues. The CDR3 here is CASSPLTGPNEQFF. In DNA, the CDR3 is TGTGCCAGCAGCCCACTGACAGGGCCCAATGAGCAGTTCTTC.

This sequence joins TRBV7-6 and TRBJ1-1; D unresolved. The germline V and J ends were trimmed by 4 bases and 8 bases, with 11 bases remaining between them. Germline V gene sequence: CDR1 SGHVS, CDR2 FNYEAQ. The CDR3 runs 12 residues. In DNA form, the CDR3 reads TGTGCCAGCAGCTCCGGGGAGTCGGAAGCTTTCTTT. Protein: CASSSGESEAFF.

This clone was counted between two and nine times. The chain links TRBV9 to TRBJ2-1, with TRBD1 as a possible D gene (6 bases). V was trimmed by 4 bases and J by 4 bases, leaving 12 bases between them. This CDR3 contains 14 residues. Germline V gene data show CDR1 as SGDLS and CDR2 as YYNGEE. The DNA of the CDR3 is TGTGCCAGCAGCCCCCGGACAGTTTACAATGAGCAGTTCTTC. Encoded protein: CASSPRTVYNEQFF.

This chain links TRBV11-2 with TRBJ2-5, with TRBD1 matching 8 bases. Trimming removed 6 bases from V and 2 bases from J; junction bases left unmatched: 8. CDR3 length: 15 residues. Germline V gives CDR1 SGHAT, CDR2 FQNNGV. The CDR3 DNA reads TGTGCCAGCAGGCTCGGGACAGGTTATCAAGAGACCCAGTACTTC. Translating it yields CASRLGTGYQETQYF.

The chain couples TRBV11-2 to TRBJ2-2; D is perhaps TRBD2 (5 bases). Germline V lookup: CDR1 SGHAT, CDR2 FQNNGV. This CDR3 contains 15 residues. The V and J ends lost 3 bases and 2 bases respectively, with 10 bases between them. The CDR3 spells CASSLYEGNTGELFF. CDR3 sequence (DNA): TGTGCCAGCAGCTTGTATGAGGGTAACACCGGGGAGCTGTTTTTT.

The rearrangement links TRBV5-4 to TRBJ2-7; 9 bases line up with TRBD2. Germline CDR1 SGHNT, CDR2 YYREEE (reference sequence). Trimming at V came to 3 bases and at J to 5 bases, leaving 12 bases not matched to a gene. There are 16 residues in the CDR3. CDR3 bases: TGTGCCAGCAGCTCCCGCGGGGGGGGGAGTCACAACGAGCAGTACTTC. Protein product: CASSSRGGGSHNEQYF.